This TCR beta chain originates from a study of Graves' ophthalmopathy and Graves' hyperthyroidism. Study background: Peripheral blood sampling occurred at initial diagnosis, before any treatment.

This clonotype was seen many times. As the template, RNA transcripts were used to amplify TCR beta CDR3 regions. An initial RT-PCR round employing HTBI primers preceded a second-round multiplex PCR. TCRdb reprocessed the multiplex PCR reads with MiXCR, giving one entry per CDR3 protein. The table records about 220,000 distinct CDR3 sequences, around a fifth of them present only once. Trimming left V 7 bases short and J 9 bases short, with 19 bases between. The CDR3 consists of 14 residues. From germline, CDR1 is SNHLY and CDR2 FYNNEI. The chain recombines TRBV2 with TRBJ1-5; D unresolved. This clonotype was sampled from a woman in her 50s with Graves' ophthalmopathy. Sequencing was performed on peripheral blood. The CDR3 is CASNVQGFARPQHF. CDR3 DNA: TGTGCCAGCAATGTCCAAGGGTTTGCTCGGCCCCAGCATTTT.